These 18 T cell receptor beta chains were sequenced from one sample in a study of T cell responses to AZD1222 COVID-19 vaccine. The method was immunoSEQ multiplex PCR; TCRdb's version includes in-frame clones alone and lacks a portion of them. Among around 130,000 clones, about nine tenths were seen once, and the ten largest hold around 1.1%. This sample comprised peripheral blood, obtained 28 days after the second AZD1222 dose. The receptor set was obtained from an adult who received the AZD1222 COVID-19 vaccine.

The chain links TRBV28 to TRBJ2-7; 7 nucleotides match TRBD1. The germline gives CDR1 MDHEN, CDR2 SYDVKM. V shed 5 bases and J 3 bases; nucleotides not matched to a gene: 10. CDR3 size: 15 residues. The CDR3 sequence is CASSRQGGPGYEQYF. As DNA, the CDR3 is TGTGCCAGCAGTCGACAGGGTGGCCCGGGCTACGAGCAGTACTTC.

The chain has TRBV6-6 and TRBJ1-2; D is undetermined. V was pared by 6 bases and J by 8 bases, with 13 bases between. The CDR3 sequence is 12 residues long. CDR1 and CDR2 from the germline V gene are MNHNY and SVGAGI (reference sequence). The CDR3 DNA follows: TGTGCCAGCAGGGCCCCACTGGGGGGCTACACCTTC. It yields the protein CASRAPLGGYTF.

V and J are TRBV13 and TRBJ2-3; tentatively, D is TRBD1 or TRBD2 (5 bases each). Trimming removed 5 bases from V and 1 base from J, with 16 bases in between. The CDR3 runs 16 residues. CDR1 is PRHDT and CDR2 is FYEKMQ in the germline V gene (reference sequence). CDR3 sequence reads: CASSLLGAAGTDTQYF. The CDR3 nucleotides read TGTGCCAGCAGCCTCCTCGGGGCGGCTGGCACAGATACGCAGTATTTT.

Concerning this clone: Germline and junction disagree at one end, which may indicate a read error. The V gene is TRBV4-2, the J gene TRBJ2-2; the D is unclear. The CDR3 runs 13 residues. Germline V CDR1 and CDR2: LGHNA, YNFKEQ. CDR3 amino acids: CASSQGNAGELFF. DNA for the CDR3: TGTGCCAGCAGCCAAGGGAACGCCGGGGAGCTGTTTTTT.

The rearrangement uses TRBV6-5 and TRBJ1-6, with 9 nucleotides matching TRBD1. CDR3 length: 15 residues. Looked up from germline, CDR1 is MNHEY and CDR2 is SVGAGI. V gave up 8 bases and J gave up 2 bases; unmatched junction bases: 4. For the CDR3, the DNA is TGTGCCAGCGTACAGGGGGCGGCCTATAATTCACCCCTCCACTTT. Its translation is CASVQGAAYNSPLHF.

The V and J genes are TRBV19 and TRBJ1-1, with D unresolved. V was trimmed by 4 bases and J by 4 bases, leaving 16 bases between them. The CDR3 has 15 amino acids. Germline V gene data show CDR1 as LNHDA and CDR2 as SQIVND (reference sequence). CDR3 region: CASSTYGEWGTEAFF. For the CDR3, the DNA is TGTGCCAGTAGTACTTACGGTGAGTGGGGCACTGAAGCTTTCTTT.

The V call is TRBV11-3, the J call TRBJ2-2; D not resolved. V was cut by 3 bases and J by 7 bases, with 12 bases left in between. The CDR3 runs 14 residues. Germline V gene sequence: CDR1 SGHNT, CDR2 YENEEA. CDR3 sequence (DNA): TGTGCCAGCAGCTTTGACCCTAACGGCGGGGAGCTGTTTTTT. This codes for CASSFDPNGGELFF.

The chain recombines TRBV10-1 with TRBJ2-5, with a tentative D call TRBD1 (6 bases). Germline V gene lookup returns CDR1 WNHNN and CDR2 SYGVQD (reference sequence). The CDR3 consists of 14 residues. V was cut by 2 bases and J by 1 base, with 8 bases left in between. CDR3 amino acids: CASSEEGGQETQYF. The CDR3 coding sequence is TGCGCCAGCAGTGAGGAAGGGGGCCAAGAGACCCAGTACTTC.

The chain is built from TRBV7-2 and TRBJ1-1; a possible D gene is TRBD1 (6 bases). This CDR3 comprises 15 residues. V lost 4 bases and J lost 4, with 16 bases in between. Germline CDR1 and CDR2: SGHTA and FQGNSA. The CDR3 here is CASSSRLGAGTEAFF. The CDR3 DNA reads as TGTGCCAGCAGCTCTAGATTGGGGGCGGGCACTGAAGCTTTCTTT.

The chain is built from TRBV5-6 and TRBJ2-6; D ambiguous. V was pared by 0 bases and J by 3 bases, with 1 base between. CDR3 length: 13 residues. CDR1 SGHDT and CDR2 YYEEEE come from the germline V gene. The CDR3 loop reads CASSLVGANVLTF. The CDR3 DNA is TGTGCCAGCAGCTTGGTTGGGGCCAACGTCCTGACTTTC.

The chain carries TRBV19 and TRBJ2-7; D uncertain. The CDR3 extends over 12 amino acids. Germline V lookup: CDR1 LNHDA, CDR2 SQIVND (reference sequence). V lost 6 bases to trimming and J lost 4 bases, with 10 bases between them. DNA for the CDR3: TGTGCCAGTAGCCCCAGCACTTACGAGCAGTACTTC. As protein: CASSPSTYEQYF.

The rearrangement links TRBV6-5 to TRBJ2-1; 7 bases are a match to TRBD2. Germline assignment: CDR1 MNHEY and CDR2 SVGAGI. There are 15 residues in the CDR3. Trimming cost V 7 bases and J 8 bases; bases outside gene matches: 14. The CDR3 spells CASTVWGGGLDEQFF. Written as DNA, the CDR3 is TGTGCCAGCACCGTCTGGGGGGGAGGGCTGGATGAGCAGTTCTTC.

This rearrangement joins TRBV6-5 to TRBJ2-4; D perhaps matches TRBD2 (6 bases). The germline V gene encodes CDR1 MNHEY and CDR2 SVGAGI. The CDR3 spans 14 residues. Trimming cost V 7 bases and J 4 bases, with 14 bases left between them. The chain's CDR3 is CASNPGTRKNIQYF. The CDR3 DNA sequence: TGTGCCAGCAATCCCGGGACTCGTAAAAACATTCAGTACTTC.

This rearrangement joins TRBV27 to TRBJ2-3, with 10 bases matching TRBD2. The CDR3 length is 15 residues. Germline V lookup: CDR1 MNHEY, CDR2 SMNVEV (reference sequence). The trim removed 5 bases at V and 4 bases at J, leaving 6 bases unmatched. The CDR3 nucleotides read TGTGCCAGCAGTCGTCTAGCGGGAGACGCAGATACGCAGTATTTT. Protein product: CASSRLAGDADTQYF.

This clone came up once. The chain links TRBV7-2 to TRBJ2-5; 7 nucleotides agree with TRBD1. Per germline, CDR1 SGHTA and CDR2 FQGNSA. V lost 4 bases and J lost 0; bases outside the gene matches: 2. The CDR3 is 14 residues long. The CDR3 here is CASSSDRDQETQYF. CDR3 DNA sequence: TGTGCCAGCAGCTCCGACAGGGACCAAGAGACCCAGTACTTC.

V and J are TRBV6-2 or TRBV6-3 and TRBJ2-5; no definite D call. Germline values: CDR1 MNHEY, CDR2 SVGEGT. This CDR3 contains 11 residues. V lost 3 bases, J lost 5 bases, and 4 bases lay in between. The CDR3 bases are TGTGCCAGCAGTTATCGCGAGACCCAGTACTTC. Translated: CASSYRETQYF.

This clone was picked up one time. The CDR3 coding sequence is TGTGCCGAGGAAAGGCTAGCGGGGCCAGATACGCAGTATTTT. Amino acids: CAEERLAGPDTQYF. The chain uses TRBV6-6 and TRBJ2-3; 9 bases agree with TRBD2. CDR1 is MNHNY and CDR2 is SVGAGI in the germline V gene (reference sequence). Unmatched junction bases numbered 10, after V lost 11 bases and J lost 4 bases. The CDR3 is made up of 14 amino acids.

This clone was recorded a few times. The chain employs TRBV6-2 or TRBV6-3 and TRBJ2-3, with 10 bases identical to TRBD2. The V segment lost 6 bases and the J segment 2 bases; nucleotides outside the gene matches: 5. Germline CDR1 and CDR2: MNHEY and SVGEGT. This CDR3 region has 15 residues. CDR3 sequence reads: CASSTGTSDTDTQYF. The CDR3 coding sequence is TGTGCCAGCAGCACCGGGACTAGCGACACAGATACGCAGTATTTT.